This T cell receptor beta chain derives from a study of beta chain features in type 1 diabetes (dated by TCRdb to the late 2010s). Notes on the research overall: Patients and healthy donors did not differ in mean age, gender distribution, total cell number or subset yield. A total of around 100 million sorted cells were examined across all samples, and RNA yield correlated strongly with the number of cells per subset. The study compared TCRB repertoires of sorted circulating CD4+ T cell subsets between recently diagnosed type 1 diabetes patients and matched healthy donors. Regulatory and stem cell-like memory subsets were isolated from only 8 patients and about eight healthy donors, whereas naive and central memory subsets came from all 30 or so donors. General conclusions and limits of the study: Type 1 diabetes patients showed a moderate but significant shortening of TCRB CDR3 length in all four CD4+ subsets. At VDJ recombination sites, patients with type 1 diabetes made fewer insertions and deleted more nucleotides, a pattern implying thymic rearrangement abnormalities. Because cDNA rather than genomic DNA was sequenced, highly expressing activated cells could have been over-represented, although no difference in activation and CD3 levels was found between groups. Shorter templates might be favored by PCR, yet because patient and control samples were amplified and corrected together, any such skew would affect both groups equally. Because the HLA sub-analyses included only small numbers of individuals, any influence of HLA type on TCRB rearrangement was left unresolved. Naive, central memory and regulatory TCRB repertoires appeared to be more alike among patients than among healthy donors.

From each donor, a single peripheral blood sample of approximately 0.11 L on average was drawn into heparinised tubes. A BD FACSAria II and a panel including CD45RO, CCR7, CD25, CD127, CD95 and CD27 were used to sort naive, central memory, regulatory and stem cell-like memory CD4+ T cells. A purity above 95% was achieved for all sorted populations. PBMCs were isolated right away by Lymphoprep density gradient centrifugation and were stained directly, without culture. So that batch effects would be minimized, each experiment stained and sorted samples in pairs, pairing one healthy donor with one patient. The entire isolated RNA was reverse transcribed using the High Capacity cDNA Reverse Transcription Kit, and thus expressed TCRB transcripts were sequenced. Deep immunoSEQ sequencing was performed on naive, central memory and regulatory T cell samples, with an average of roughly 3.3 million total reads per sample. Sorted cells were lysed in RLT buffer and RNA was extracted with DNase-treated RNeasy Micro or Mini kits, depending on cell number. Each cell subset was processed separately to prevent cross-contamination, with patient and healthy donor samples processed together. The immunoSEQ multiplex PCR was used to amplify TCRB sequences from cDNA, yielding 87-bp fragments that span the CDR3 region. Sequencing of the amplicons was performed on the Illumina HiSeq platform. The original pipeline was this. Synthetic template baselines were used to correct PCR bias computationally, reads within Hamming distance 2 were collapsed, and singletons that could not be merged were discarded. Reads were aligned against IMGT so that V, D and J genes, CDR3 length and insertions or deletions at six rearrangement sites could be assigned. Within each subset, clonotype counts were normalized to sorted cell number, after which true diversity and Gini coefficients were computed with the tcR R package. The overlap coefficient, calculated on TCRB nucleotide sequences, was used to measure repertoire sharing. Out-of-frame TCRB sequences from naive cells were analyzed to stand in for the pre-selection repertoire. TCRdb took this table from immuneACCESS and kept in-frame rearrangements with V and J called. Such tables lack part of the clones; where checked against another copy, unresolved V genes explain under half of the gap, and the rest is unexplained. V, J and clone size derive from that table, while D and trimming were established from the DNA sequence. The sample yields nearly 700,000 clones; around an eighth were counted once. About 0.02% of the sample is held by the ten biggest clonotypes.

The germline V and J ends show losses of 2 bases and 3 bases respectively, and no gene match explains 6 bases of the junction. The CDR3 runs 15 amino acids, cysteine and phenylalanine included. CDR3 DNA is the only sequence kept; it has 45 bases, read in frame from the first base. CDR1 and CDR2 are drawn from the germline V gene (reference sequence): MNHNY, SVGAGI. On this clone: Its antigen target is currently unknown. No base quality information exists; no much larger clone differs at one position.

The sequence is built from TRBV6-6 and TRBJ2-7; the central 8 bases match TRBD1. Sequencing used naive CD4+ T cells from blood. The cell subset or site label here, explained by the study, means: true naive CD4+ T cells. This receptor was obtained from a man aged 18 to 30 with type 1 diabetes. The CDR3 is CASSYPTGVSYEQYF. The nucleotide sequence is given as TGTGCCAGCAGTTACCCGACAGGGGTGAGCTACGAGCAGTACTTC.